This T cell receptor beta chain comes out of a study of shared clonotypes between healthy human individuals. Using immunoSEQ multiplex PCR, the repertoire was profiled, and TCRdb retains in-frame clones only, with some absent. The sample has millions of clones, roughly 95% seen once. Trimming shortened V by 2 bases and J by 2 bases, and 10 bases separated the two germline ends. This CDR3 is built from 14 residues. CDR1 is MNHNY and CDR2 is SVGAGI in the germline V gene (reference sequence). Concerning this clone itself: The same CDR3 is also encoded by other DNA sequences in this sample.

The TCR comes from a man between 18 and 35 years old in good health. What was sequenced was naive CD4+ T cells sorted from blood. Noted subset: CD45RA+ positively selected. The genes are TRBV6-6 and TRBJ2-7, with D hard to call. DNA of the CDR3: TGTGCCAGCAGTTACAGCGCCGGAGCCTACGAGCAGTACTTC. It encodes CASSYSAGAYEQYF.